Presented here are 25 T cell receptor beta chains from one specimen sequenced in a study of T cells in narcolepsy. TCRdb's table, derived via immunoSEQ multiplex PCR, lists solely in-frame clones and lacks some. This sample has 25,000 to 30,000 clones, with over 75% found just once. Sequencing used CD45RA- memory CD4+ T cells from PBMCs. Receptors originate from a human donor with narcolepsy.

The rearrangement joins TRBV7-2 to TRBJ1-1, with unresolved D. V lost 1 base and J lost 5, with 11 bases in between. This CDR3 comprises 14 residues. In germline, CDR1 is SGHTA, CDR2 FQGNSA. The CDR3 protein is CASSLDLGRTEAFF. The DNA for the CDR3 is TGTGCCAGCAGCTTAGACTTGGGGAGGACTGAAGCTTTCTTT.

Comments on this clone: The same CDR3 arises from other DNA sequences in this sample as well. The chain combines TRBV6-5 with TRBJ2-1; D is unresolved. Germline V CDR1 and CDR2: MNHEY, SVGAGI. Deletions cut 7 bases from V and 6 bases from J, with 13 bases between. The CDR3 extends over 13 amino acids. The CDR3 region is CASKSGSANEQFF. The CDR3 DNA is TGTGCCAGCAAGAGTGGGTCTGCCAATGAGCAGTTCTTC.

The gene calls are TRBV19 and TRBJ2-2, with D uncertain. V was clipped by 4 bases and J by 9 bases, with 6 bases between them. The germline V gene has CDR1 LNHDA and CDR2 SQIVND (reference sequence). The CDR3 loop spans 11 amino acids. The CDR3 reads CASSRGRELFF. The DNA for the CDR3 is TGTGCCAGTAGTAGGGGAAGGGAGCTGTTTTTT.

In DNA form, the CDR3 reads TGTGCCAGCAGCTTAGGCCAGATGGACAGGGAGGCCTACAATGAGCAGTTCTTC. Encoded protein: CASSLGQMDREAYNEQFF. The chain employs TRBV11-3 and TRBJ2-1; 8 bases are shared with TRBD1. V was pared by 1 base and J by 2 bases, with 10 bases of the junction left unmatched. The germline V gene encodes CDR1 SGHNT and CDR2 YENEEA. The CDR3 is 18 residues long.

The chain recombines TRBV4-1 with TRBJ2-1, with D possibly being TRBD2 (6 bases). The CDR3 totals 14 residues. Trimming pared 0 bases from V and 10 bases from J, leaving 13 bases between. Looked up from germline, CDR1 is MGHRA and CDR2 is YSYEKL. The CDR3 nucleotides are TGCGCCAGCAGCCAAGAGGAGGGGATCACGGAGCAGTTCTTC. Its translation: CASSQEEGITEQFF.

This clone was observed a single time. The V call is TRBV18, the J call TRBJ1-1, with 7 bases matching TRBD1. In germline, CDR1 is KGHSH, CDR2 LQKENI. The CDR3 consists of 16 residues. V was pared by 3 bases and J by 6 bases, with 13 bases of the junction left unmatched. The CDR3 region is CASSPRTGRRFSEAFF. CDR3 DNA sequence: TGTGCCAGCTCACCGCGGACAGGCCGGCGTTTCTCTGAAGCTTTCTTT.

The rearrangement uses TRBV7-6 and TRBJ1-1; D call uncertain. There are 13 residues in the CDR3. V was trimmed by 0 bases and J by 5 bases, leaving 7 bases between them. Germline V lookup: CDR1 SGHVS, CDR2 FNYEAQ. The CDR3 DNA is TGTGCCAGCAGCTTAGCCCGTGAAACTGAAGCTTTCTTT. This encodes CASSLARETEAFF.

The gene calls are TRBV5-4 and TRBJ1-2; D is undetermined. The CDR3 has 13 amino acids. V lost 0 bases, J lost 4 bases, and 7 bases lay in between. Germline V gene lookup returns CDR1 SGHNT and CDR2 YYREEE (reference sequence). The CDR3 reads CASSLAGGYGYTF. CDR3 nucleotides: TGTGCCAGCAGCTTGGCCGGTGGCTATGGCTACACCTTC.

The rearrangement joins TRBV4-3 to TRBJ2-7; 7 bases are shared with TRBD2. Per the germline V gene, CDR1 is LGHNA and CDR2 is YSLEER. V was clipped by 0 bases and J by 6 bases; unmatched bases: 2. The CDR3 consists of 13 residues. CDR3 sequence: CASSQEGGTEQYF. CDR3 bases: TGCGCCAGCAGCCAAGAGGGAGGGACCGAGCAGTACTTC.

J is TRBJ2-2 and V is TRBV19; no reliable D call. CDR3 size: 14 residues. Germline assignment: CDR1 LNHDA and CDR2 SQIVND (reference sequence). Trimming cost V 2 bases and J 2 bases, with 6 bases left between them. The chain's CDR3 is CASSITVNTGELFF. For the CDR3, the DNA is TGTGCCAGTAGTATAACAGTAAACACCGGGGAGCTGTTTTTT.

In DNA form, the CDR3 reads TGTGCCAGCAGTGACCAGGGGTTCCAAGAGACCCAGTACTTC. This codes for CASSDQGFQETQYF. The gene calls are TRBV6-1 and TRBJ2-5, with D maybe TRBD1 (6 bases). V was cut by 3 bases and J by 1 base, with 9 bases left in between. Germline V CDR1 and CDR2: MNHNS, SASEGT. The CDR3 runs 14 residues.

CDR3 sequence (DNA): TGTGCCAGGGGACAGGCTCATGGCTACACCTTC. It is translated as CARGQAHGYTF. The chain carries TRBV30 and TRBJ1-2, with TRBD1 matching 8 bases. The CDR3 sequence is 11 residues long. Germline CDR1 GTSNPN, CDR2 SVGIG (reference sequence). V shed 8 bases, J shed 6 bases, and the junction held 5 bases outside the gene matches.

The chain employs TRBV5-1 and TRBJ2-5; 10 nucleotides agree with TRBD2. V shed 4 bases, J shed 4 bases, and the junction held 7 bases outside the gene matches. The germline V gene encodes CDR1 SGHRS and CDR2 YFSETQ. The length of the CDR3 is 15 residues. In DNA, the CDR3 is TGCGCCAGCAGCCCCGAGCGGGGGGGTTCAGAGACCCAGTACTTC. It translates to CASSPERGGSETQYF.

The rearrangement links TRBV18 to TRBJ1-2, with D possibly matching TRBD1 (6 bases). This CDR3 has 14 residues. Germline V gene data show CDR1 as KGHSH and CDR2 as LQKENI. V was pared by 3 bases and J by 6 bases, with 14 bases between. CDR3: CASSPGTQLDGYTF. In DNA form, the CDR3 reads TGTGCCAGCTCACCGGGGACACAATTGGATGGCTACACCTTC.

As concerns this clone: A junction end diverges from the germline sequence, so it may reflect a read error. The J gene is TRBJ1-6, the V gene TRBV7-9; no clear D. CDR1 and CDR2 (germline): SEHNR, FQNEAQ (reference sequence). The CDR3 loop spans 13 amino acids. CDR3 nucleotides: TGTCCCAGCAGCTATTCGGCAGATTCACCCCTCCACTTT. The encoded protein is CPSSYSADSPLHF.

The rearrangement uses TRBV2 and TRBJ2-1; unclear D gene. Trimming stripped 7 bases from V and 0 bases from J, with 13 bases between. The CDR3 runs 15 residues. The germline V gene encodes CDR1 SNHLY and CDR2 FYNNEI. CDR3 nucleotide sequence: TGTGCCAGCAAGAGTCAAACCCTCTCCTACAATGAGCAGTTCTTC. Protein: CASKSQTLSYNEQFF.

V usage is TRBV29-1 and J usage is TRBJ2-5; D is undetermined. This CDR3 comprises 12 residues. Germline CDR1 reads SQVTM; CDR2 reads ANQGSEA. V was shortened by 6 bases and J by 4 bases, with 12 bases between the two germline ends. CDR3 DNA sequence: TGCAGCGTGCAAGGGTTAGGAGAGACCCAGTACTTC. It translates to CSVQGLGETQYF. Together with reference TRBV29-1 and TRBJ2-5, the CDR3 gives the full variable domain: SAVISQKPSRDICQRGTSLTIQCQVDSQVTMMFWYRQQPGQSLTLIATANQGSEATYESGFVIDKFPISRPNLTFSTLTVSNMSPEDSSIYLCSVQGLGETQYFGPGTRLLVL.

The CDR3 loop is CSAPGQPSQYF. For the CDR3, the DNA is TGCAGTGCCCCAGGACAGCCGTCACAGTACTTC. V is TRBV20-1 and J is TRBJ2-5; tentative D call: TRBD1 (6 bases). The CDR3 covers 11 residues. V dropped 6 bases and J dropped 11 bases, with 16 bases sitting between them. In germline, CDR1 is DFQATT, CDR2 SNEGSKA (reference sequence).

The rearrangement links TRBV30 to TRBJ1-1, with D hard to call. V lost 2 bases and J 9 bases, leaving 16 bases between the germline ends. This CDR3 is built from 13 residues. The germline V gene has CDR1 GTSNPN and CDR2 SVGIG (reference sequence). The CDR3 DNA follows: TGTGCCTGGAGTCCTAGCGACCTGGGGAAAGCTTTCTTT. It translates to CAWSPSDLGKAFF.

This clone was observed a single time. This rearrangement joins TRBV30 to TRBJ2-7; 7 positions agree with TRBD1. The CDR3 covers 15 residues. The ends lost 3 bases at V and 0 bases at J; junction bases unmatched: 8. The germline CDR1 and CDR2 sequences are GTSNPN and SVGIG (reference sequence). CDR3 amino acids: CAWRETGKFSYEQYF. CDR3 in DNA: TGTGCCTGGAGGGAGACAGGGAAGTTCTCCTACGAGCAGTACTTC.

V usage is TRBV6-1 and J usage is TRBJ1-2, with D perhaps TRBD1 (5 bases). In germline, CDR1 is MNHNS, CDR2 SASEGT. The CDR3 spans 13 residues. Trimming pared 1 base from V and 2 bases from J, leaving 5 bases between. The CDR3 DNA reads as TGTGCCAGCAGTGAAGGGGACAACTATGGCTACACCTTC. Amino acid sequence: CASSEGDNYGYTF.

The chain recombines TRBV7-3 with TRBJ1-2; D not certain. V lost 5 bases to trimming and J lost 7 bases, with 17 bases between them. The CDR3 sequence is 14 residues long. Per germline, CDR1 SGHTA and CDR2 FQGTGA. Here the CDR3 DNA reads TGTGCCAGCAGCCAAGGACCATCATGGGGTGGCTACACCTTC. Its protein is CASSQGPSWGGYTF.

The gene calls are TRBV10-3 and TRBJ2-5, with 11 bases aligning to TRBD1. This CDR3 has 14 residues. Trimming removed 4 bases from V and 4 bases from J; junction bases left unmatched: 2. Germline CDR1 is ENHRY and CDR2 is SYGVKD. The CDR3 DNA sequence: TGTGCCATCAGTGCCGGGACAGGGGGAGAGACCCAGTACTTC. Protein sequence: CAISAGTGGETQYF.

This clone was observed a few times. The chain uses TRBV11-3 and TRBJ1-5; the D gene is possibly TRBD1 (5 bases). In germline, CDR1 is SGHNT, CDR2 YENEEA. The CDR3 has 15 amino acids. The ends were cut back, 1 base at V and 4 bases at J, with 11 bases in the middle. The CDR3 nucleotides are TGTGCCAGCAGCTTAGTTTCGGGGCCGAATCAGCCCCAGCATTTT. Translated: CASSLVSGPNQPQHF.

The CDR3 protein is CASTRRVDSPLHF. The CDR3 DNA is TGTGCCAGCACCCGCAGGGTAGATTCACCCCTCCACTTT. The chain couples TRBV7-9 to TRBJ1-6; D perhaps matches TRBD1 (5 bases). CDR3 length: 13 amino acids. Between the trimmed V and J ends, which lost 7 bases and 8 bases, there was a span of 12 bases. The germline gives CDR1 SEHNR, CDR2 FQNEAQ (reference sequence).